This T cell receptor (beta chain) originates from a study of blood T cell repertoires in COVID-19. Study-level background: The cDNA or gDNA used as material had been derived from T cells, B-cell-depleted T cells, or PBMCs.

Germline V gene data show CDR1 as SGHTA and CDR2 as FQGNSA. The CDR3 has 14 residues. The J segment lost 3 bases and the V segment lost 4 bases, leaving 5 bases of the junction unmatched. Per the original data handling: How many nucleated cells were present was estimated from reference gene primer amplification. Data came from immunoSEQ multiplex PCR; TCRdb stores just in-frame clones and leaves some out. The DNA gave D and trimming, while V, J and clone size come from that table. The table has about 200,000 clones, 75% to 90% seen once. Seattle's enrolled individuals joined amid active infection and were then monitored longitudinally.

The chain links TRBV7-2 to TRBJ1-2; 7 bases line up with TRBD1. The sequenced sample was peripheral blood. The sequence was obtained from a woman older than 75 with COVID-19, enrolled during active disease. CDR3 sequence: CASSSGQGDYGYTF. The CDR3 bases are TGTGCCAGCAGCTCAGGCCAGGGGGACTATGGCTACACCTTC.